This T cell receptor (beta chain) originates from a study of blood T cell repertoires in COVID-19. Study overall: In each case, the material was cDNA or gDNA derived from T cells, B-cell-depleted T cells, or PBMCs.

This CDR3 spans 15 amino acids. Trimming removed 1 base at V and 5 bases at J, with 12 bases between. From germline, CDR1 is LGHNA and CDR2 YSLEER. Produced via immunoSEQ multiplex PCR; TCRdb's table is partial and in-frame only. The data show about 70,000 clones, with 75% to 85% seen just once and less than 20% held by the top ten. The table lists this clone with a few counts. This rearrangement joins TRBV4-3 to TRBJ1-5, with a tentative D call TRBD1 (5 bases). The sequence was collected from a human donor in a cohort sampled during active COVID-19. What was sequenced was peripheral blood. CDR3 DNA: TGCGCCAGCAGCCAAGTCCGCGGGGCCGATCAGCCCCAGCATTTT. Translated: CASSQVRGADQPQHF.